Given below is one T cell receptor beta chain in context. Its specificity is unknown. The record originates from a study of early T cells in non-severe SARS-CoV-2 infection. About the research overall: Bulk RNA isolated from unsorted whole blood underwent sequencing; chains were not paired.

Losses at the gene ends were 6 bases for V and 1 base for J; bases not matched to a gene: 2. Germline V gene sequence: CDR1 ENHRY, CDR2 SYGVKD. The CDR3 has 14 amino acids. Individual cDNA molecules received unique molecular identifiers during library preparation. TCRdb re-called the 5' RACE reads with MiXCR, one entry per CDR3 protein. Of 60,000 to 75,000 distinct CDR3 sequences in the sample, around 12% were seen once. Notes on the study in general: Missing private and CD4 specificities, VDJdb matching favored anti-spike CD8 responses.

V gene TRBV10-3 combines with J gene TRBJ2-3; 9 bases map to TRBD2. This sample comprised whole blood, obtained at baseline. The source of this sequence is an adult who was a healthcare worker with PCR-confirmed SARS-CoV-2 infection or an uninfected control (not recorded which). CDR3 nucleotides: TGTGCCATCAGGTGGACTAGCGGCACAGATACGCAGTATTTT. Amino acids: CAIRWTSGTDTQYF.